This T cell receptor (beta chain) was identified during a study of control samples from healthy donors and cancer patients. V shed 0 bases, J shed 3 bases, and the junction held 4 bases outside the gene matches. This CDR3 is built from 15 residues. Per germline, CDR1 SGDLS and CDR2 YYNGEE. Assay used: immunoSEQ multiplex PCR; TCRdb lists only in-frame clones, some missing. Of some 56,000 clones listed, roughly 96% are singletons. This clonotype originated in a man younger than 40 in good health. Sample: blood. This sequence joins TRBV9 and TRBJ2-3, with TRBD2 identical over 7 bases. CDR3 protein: CASSVAAGATDTQYF. The CDR3 nucleotides read TGTGCCAGCAGCGTAGCGGCGGGAGCAACAGATACGCAGTATTTT.